Each of the 30 T cell receptor beta chains below was sequenced from the same sample in a study of blood T cell repertoires in COVID-19 (dated by TCRdb to the early 2020s). Library preparation was by the immunoSEQ multiplex PCR assay. In its TCRdb copy, this immuneACCESS table keeps in-frame sequences only and misses some clones. Where compared with another copy, unresolved V genes explain less than half of these, and the others have no known cause. Counted in this sample were 99,000 or so clones; about four fifths of them appeared once. The ten largest clones represent approximately 40% of the sample. The sample comprised peripheral blood. The receptor source for this set is a man of 80 years or more with acute or convalescent COVID-19.

This chain joins TRBV6-5 and TRBJ1-4; D might be TRBD1 (6 bases). Trimming pared 4 bases from V and 3 bases from J, leaving 12 bases between. The CDR3 loop spans 15 amino acids. Germline loops: CDR1 MNHEY, CDR2 SVGAGI. CDR3 DNA: TGTGCCAGCAGTTTCACAGGGCTGGCTAATGAAAAACTGTTTTTT. Translating gives CASSFTGLANEKLFF.

The chain has TRBV7-2 and TRBJ1-2; 7 bases line up with TRBD1. Germline CDR1 SGHTA, CDR2 FQGNSA. CDR3 length equals 13 residues. The junction had 6 bases not matched to a gene; V was cut back by 4 bases and J by 7 bases. CDR3 sequence reads: CASSYIQGLGYTF. DNA for the CDR3: TGTGCCAGCAGCTATATACAGGGGCTTGGCTACACCTTC.

V gene TRBV30 combines with J gene TRBJ1-4; 7 positions agree with TRBD1. CDR3 length: 14 residues. CDR1 is GTSNPN and CDR2 is SVGIG in the germline V gene (reference sequence). Unmatched junction bases numbered 4, after V lost 2 bases and J lost 4 bases. The CDR3 protein is CAWSWDSLNEKLFF. The CDR3 bases are TGTGCCTGGAGTTGGGACAGCCTTAATGAAAAACTGTTTTTT.

This chain joins TRBV29-1 and TRBJ2-7, with 8 bases lining up with TRBD1. The CDR3 runs 14 residues. Germline V CDR1 and CDR2: SQVTM, ANQGSEA. With V trimmed by 5 bases and J by 6 bases, 12 bases remained unmatched. This CDR3 reads CSVTRQGLGSEQYF. The DNA for the CDR3 is TGCAGCGTTACGCGACAGGGGCTGGGGTCCGAGCAGTACTTC.

The chain has TRBV3-1 (or the pseudogene TRBV3-2) and TRBJ2-5; D is unresolved. Germline lookup yields CDR1 LGHDT and CDR2 YNNKEL (reference sequence). Trimming took off 2 bases at V and 6 bases at J, with 7 bases between the two ends. The CDR3 runs 12 residues. The CDR3 DNA reads as TGTGCCAGCAGCCAACGGGTGAAGACCCAGTACTTC. Its translation is CASSQRVKTQYF.

The chain is built from TRBV6-5 and TRBJ2-1, with no clear D. Deletions cut 0 bases from V and 7 bases from J, with 10 bases between. The CDR3 is 14 amino acids. Germline loops: CDR1 MNHEY, CDR2 SVGAGI. The CDR3 reads CASSYSRWQNEQFF. Here the CDR3 DNA reads TGTGCCAGCAGTTACTCACGCTGGCAGAATGAGCAGTTCTTC.

The CDR3 region has the DNA TGCGCCAGCAGCCAACTAGCGGGAGGGTCCTCCTACAATGAGCAGTTCTTC. The encoded protein is CASSQLAGGSSYNEQFF. This sequence joins TRBV5-1 and TRBJ2-1; TRBD2 aligns across 13 bases. The CDR3 spans 17 residues. Looked up from germline, CDR1 is SGHRS and CDR2 is YFSETQ. The J segment lost 0 bases and the V segment lost 4 bases, leaving 4 bases of the junction unmatched.

The chain has TRBV2 and TRBJ1-2, with D possibly being TRBD1 (6 bases). The CDR3 consists of 12 residues. The V gene's germline CDR1 is SNHLY and CDR2 FYNNEI. Trimming pared 7 bases from V and 7 bases from J, leaving 13 bases between. CDR3 amino acids: CASTYRAGGYTF. Here the CDR3 DNA reads TGTGCCAGCACCTACAGGGCCGGTGGCTACACCTTC.

On this clone: An end of the junction does not agree with germline; a read error may underlie this. The rearrangement uses TRBV6-2 or TRBV6-3 and TRBJ2-7; 7 nucleotides align to TRBD1. CDR1 MNHEY and CDR2 SVGEGT come from the germline V gene. The CDR3 totals 11 residues. The DNA for the CDR3 is TGTGCCAGCAGTCTTCCCGGGACAGCCTCCTTC. It encodes CASSLPGTASF.

Only one count was recorded for this clone. The genes are TRBV2 and TRBJ1-1, with 8 bases aligning to TRBD1. Germline V gene data show CDR1 as SNHLY and CDR2 as FYNNEI. The CDR3 has 13 residues. V lost 6 bases to trimming and J lost 1 base; unmatched junction nucleotides: 1. This chain's CDR3 is CASRTGENTEAFF. The DNA for the CDR3 is TGTGCCAGCAGGACAGGGGAGAACACTGAAGCTTTCTTT.

The chain recombines TRBV24-1 with TRBJ2-1; TRBD1 agrees at 10 bases. CDR3 size: 16 residues. Germline CDR1 is KGHDR and CDR2 is SFDVKD. After removal of 4 bases from V and 3 bases from J, the junction contained 5 bases not matched to a gene. In DNA, the CDR3 is TGTGCCACCAGTGACCGGGGACAGGGGAGCTACAATGAGCAGTTCTTC. It is translated as CATSDRGQGSYNEQFF.

This chain links TRBV19 with TRBJ1-4, with a weak D call TRBD1 (6 bases). Germline lookup yields CDR1 LNHDA and CDR2 SQIVND (reference sequence). The CDR3 spans 16 residues. Trimming removed 3 bases from V and 0 bases from J, with 11 bases in between. The CDR3: CASSMGHFATNEKLFF. The CDR3 region has the DNA TGTGCCAGTAGTATGGGACATTTTGCAACTAATGAAAAACTGTTTTTT.

V usage is TRBV3-1 (or the pseudogene TRBV3-2) and J usage is TRBJ2-1; D is unresolved. Germline V gene data show CDR1 as LGHDT and CDR2 as YNNKEL (reference sequence). The V gene lost 6 bases and the J gene lost 15 bases, with 21 bases spanning the gap. The CDR3 is 13 amino acids. The CDR3 region has the DNA TGTGCCAGCAGTCCCAGCCCCTCTAGGAACCCGTTCTTC. Protein sequence: CASSPSPSRNPFF.

There are a few counts of this clone. This chain connects TRBV19 to TRBJ2-4; a weak D match, TRBD1 (7 bases). Trimming pared 4 bases from V and 1 base from J, leaving 17 bases between. In germline, CDR1 is LNHDA, CDR2 SQIVND (reference sequence). The CDR3 runs 17 residues. This CDR3 reads CASSSIGGGFAKNIQYF. CDR3 nucleotides: TGTGCCAGTAGTAGTATAGGAGGGGGCTTCGCCAAAAACATTCAGTACTTC.

This chain joins TRBV29-1 and TRBJ2-5; TRBD2 agrees at 10 bases. The ends lost 3 bases at V and 6 bases at J; junction bases unmatched: 16. This CDR3 has 17 residues. Germline loops: CDR1 SQVTM, CDR2 ANQGSEA. CDR3 nucleotides: TGCAGCGTTGAGTCTCCCCGGGCTAGCGGGAGTCAGAAGACCCAGTACTTC. It translates to CSVESPRASGSQKTQYF.

The V gene is TRBV18, the J gene TRBJ2-7, with TRBD2 matching over 13 bases. Unmatched junction bases numbered 9, after V lost 6 bases and J lost 4 bases. Germline loops: CDR1 KGHSH, CDR2 LQKENI. The length of the CDR3 is 16 residues. The CDR3 DNA reads as TGTGCCAGCTCGGGTGGGGGACTAGCGGGACTATACGAGCAGTACTTC. Protein sequence: CASSGGGLAGLYEQYF.

The rearrangement joins TRBV27 to TRBJ2-6, with 9 bases that match TRBD2. Unmatched junction bases numbered 14, after V lost 5 bases and J lost 0 bases. The length of the CDR3 is 20 residues. Germline CDR1 reads MNHEY; CDR2 reads SMNVEV (reference sequence). CDR3 sequence: CASSPGGSGSLSSGANVLTF. CDR3 sequence (DNA): TGTGCCAGCAGTCCGGGGGGTAGCGGGAGCCTTAGCTCTGGGGCCAACGTCCTGACTTTC.

The chain employs TRBV27 and TRBJ1-1; D remains unclear. CDR1 is MNHEY and CDR2 is SMNVEV in the germline V gene (reference sequence). This CDR3 is built from 11 residues. V lost 4 bases and J lost 10, with 10 bases in between. CDR3 nucleotide sequence: TGTGCCAGCAGTTATGCAGGTGCAGCTTTCTTT. Protein: CASSYAGAAFF.

The chain links TRBV6-5 to TRBJ1-2, with TRBD1 matching over 7 bases. V shed 6 bases, J shed 4 bases, and the junction held 5 bases outside the gene matches. Per germline, CDR1 MNHEY and CDR2 SVGAGI. This CDR3 region has 13 residues. The CDR3 protein is CASRTGQVYGYTF. For the CDR3, the DNA is TGTGCCAGCAGGACAGGACAGGTCTATGGCTACACCTTC.

CDR3 loop: CASSHRPGTSASTDTQYF. The CDR3 coding sequence is TGCGCCAGCAGCCATCGACCCGGGACTAGCGCTAGCACAGATACGCAGTATTTT. The chain uses TRBV4-3 and TRBJ2-3; 10 bases are a match to TRBD2. The J segment lost 0 bases and the V segment lost 3 bases, leaving 9 bases of the junction unmatched. The CDR3 length is 18 residues. CDR1 is LGHNA and CDR2 is YSLEER in the germline V gene.

About this clone: The junction departs from germline at one end; a sequencing error may be responsible. The rearrangement links TRBV3-1 (or the pseudogene TRBV3-2) to TRBJ2-7; TRBD2 is a possible D gene (5 bases). The CDR3 totals 17 residues. Germline CDR1 LGHDT, CDR2 YNNKEL (reference sequence). The CDR3 spells CACSKYPSGNHDYEQYF. CDR3 sequence (DNA): TGTGCCTGCAGCAAATACCCCTCGGGAAACCACGACTACGAGCAGTACTTC.

The chain joins TRBV6-6 to TRBJ1-3; D call uncertain. Germline values: CDR1 MNHNY, CDR2 SVGAGI (reference sequence). The CDR3 length is 15 residues. V was cut by 5 bases and J by 8 bases, with 19 bases left in between. CDR3 loop: CASSTNTRATDTIYF. CDR3 bases: TGTGCCAGCAGTACGAACACGCGGGCAACGGACACCATATATTTT.

The V gene is TRBV12-3 or TRBV12-4, the J gene TRBJ1-1; D not certain. Trimming removed 4 bases at V and 5 bases at J, with 11 bases between. There are 13 residues in the CDR3. The CDR3 DNA follows: TGTGCCAGCAGTTCCCAGGCAGTGACTGAAGCTTTCTTT. This sequence encodes CASSSQAVTEAFF.

V gene TRBV5-1 combines with J gene TRBJ2-2; 13 bases match TRBD2. V lost 4 bases, J lost 6 bases, and 3 bases stayed unmatched. The CDR3 sequence is 15 residues long. The germline gives CDR1 SGHRS, CDR2 YFSETQ. The CDR3 region is CASSQTSGRAGELFF. The DNA of the CDR3 is TGCGCCAGCAGCCAAACTAGCGGGAGGGCCGGGGAGCTGTTTTTT.

V gene TRBV6-6 combines with J gene TRBJ1-5; no firm D call. V gave up 5 bases and J gave up 1 base, with 15 bases separating them. The CDR3 length is 16 residues. Germline lookup yields CDR1 MNHNY and CDR2 SVGAGI (reference sequence). Here the CDR3 DNA reads TGTGCCAGCAGTCCGAGAATGACATCGAGCAATCAGCCCCAGCATTTT. This translates into CASSPRMTSSNQPQHF.

V gene TRBV30 combines with J gene TRBJ1-4; 9 nucleotides agree with TRBD1. The junction had 8 bases not matched to a gene; V was cut back by 2 bases and J by 7 bases. This CDR3 has 15 residues. Germline V gives CDR1 GTSNPN, CDR2 SVGIG (reference sequence). CDR3 sequence (DNA): TGTGCCTGGAGTTTAGGAACAGGGGGCACTGAAAAACTGTTTTTT. Translation gives CAWSLGTGGTEKLFF.

CDR3 sequence reads: CASRYNEQFF. The CDR3 nucleotides are TGTGCCAGCAGATATAATGAGCAGTTCTTC. J is TRBJ2-1 and V is TRBV6-5; no clear D gene. V was cut by 6 bases and J by 7 bases, with 4 bases left in between. This CDR3 is 10 amino acids long. The germline V gene has CDR1 MNHEY and CDR2 SVGAGI.

The chain combines TRBV28 with TRBJ1-1; tentative D call: TRBD1 (5 bases). This CDR3 contains 15 residues. Germline CDR1 is MDHEN and CDR2 is SYDVKM. Trimming cost V 10 bases and J 1 base, with 19 bases left between them. CDR3 bases: TGTGCCACCACGCGACCGGCAGGGCCGAACACTGAAGCTTTCTTT. Translating gives CATTRPAGPNTEAFF.

The rearrangement links TRBV11-2 to TRBJ2-6; a possible D gene is TRBD2 (6 bases). V shed 0 bases and J shed 3 bases, with 9 bases lying between them. This CDR3 comprises 16 residues. The V gene's germline CDR1 is SGHAT and CDR2 FQNNGV. CDR3 coding DNA: TGTGCCAGCAGCTTAGAGGGAGGAAGTGGGGCCAACGTCCTGACTTTC. Its protein is CASSLEGGSGANVLTF. The variable domain in full, completed from reference TRBV11-2 and TRBJ2-6, reads EAGVAQSPRYKIIEKRQSVAFWCNPISGHATLYWYQQILGQGPKLLIQFQNNGVVDDSQLPKDRFSAERLKGVDSTLKIQPAKLEDSAVYLCASSLEGGSGANVLTFGAGSRLTVL.

This clone is a singleton in its sample. This chain uses TRBV27 with TRBJ1-2; tentatively, D is TRBD1 (5 bases). CDR1 MNHEY and CDR2 SMNVEV come from the germline V gene (reference sequence). This CDR3 has 14 residues. Trimming took 1 base from V and 7 from J, leaving 13 bases between them. As DNA, the CDR3 is TGTGCCAGCAGTTTATATGTGGGTAGGGGTGGCTACACCTTC. Its protein is CASSLYVGRGGYTF.